The T cell receptor (beta chain) under discussion was sequenced for a study of blood T cell repertoires in COVID-19. Turning to the study itself: The study drew acute and convalescent COVID-19 samples from the United States, Italy and Spain. The cDNA or gDNA used as material had been derived from T cells, B-cell-depleted T cells, or PBMCs.

Per the original methods: Amplification from reference gene primers served as the basis for estimated nucleated cell counts. The protocol was immunoSEQ multiplex PCR, while the TCRdb copy is restricted to in-frame clones and leaves out a portion. V, J and clone size derive from that table, while D and trimming were established from the DNA sequence. The data contain under 200,000 clones, 70% to 90% of them singletons. From germline, CDR1 is SNHLY and CDR2 FYNNEI. V was shortened by 5 bases and J by 1 base, with 8 bases between the two germline ends. CDR3 length: 13 amino acids. The chain combines TRBV2 with TRBJ1-1; no firm D call. Sequenced sample: peripheral blood. The sequence was obtained from a man in his forties with active or convalescent COVID-19. For the CDR3, the DNA is TGTGCCAGCAGTCTATATAGGAACACTGAAGCTTTCTTT. It is translated as CASSLYRNTEAFF.